The 19 T cell receptor beta chains reported below all come from one sample, sequenced in a study of blood T cell repertoires in COVID-19. Some clones are missing from TCRdb's copy, which holds only in-frame ones; the method was immunoSEQ multiplex PCR. Counted here are approximately 190,000 clones, approximately 90% occurring once; the ten biggest clones make up approximately 5.5%. The source material was peripheral blood. The receptors derive from a man aged 35 to 55 with active or convalescent COVID-19.

The rearrangement joins TRBV9 to TRBJ2-7; 12 nucleotides line up with TRBD2. The V gene's germline CDR1 is SGDLS and CDR2 YYNGEE. The CDR3 length is 16 residues. The J segment lost 0 bases and the V segment lost 0 bases, leaving 1 base of the junction unmatched. The CDR3 is CASSVASGGASYEQYF. CDR3 bases: TGTGCCAGCAGCGTAGCTAGCGGGGGGGCCTCCTACGAGCAGTACTTC.

The chain combines TRBV5-1 with TRBJ2-3, with D perhaps TRBD2 (5 bases). The germline gives CDR1 SGHRS, CDR2 YFSETQ. Between the trimmed V and J ends, which lost 6 bases and 3 bases, there was a span of 11 bases. The CDR3 has 13 residues. Here the CDR3 DNA reads TGCGCCAGCAACTCCAGGACTACAGATACGCAGTATTTT. This gives the protein CASNSRTTDTQYF.

This chain connects TRBV28 to TRBJ2-1, with D possibly matching TRBD2 (6 bases). The CDR3 sequence is 16 residues long. Germline lookup yields CDR1 MDHEN and CDR2 SYDVKM. V gave up 5 bases and J gave up 3 bases, with 17 bases separating them. CDR3 amino acids: CASSGLRELGYNEQFF. The CDR3 region has the DNA TGTGCCAGCAGTGGGCTTCGGGAGTTGGGCTACAATGAGCAGTTCTTC.

This chain connects TRBV29-1 to TRBJ1-1, with 8 bases fitting TRBD1. The CDR3 extends over 12 amino acids. The V segment lost 7 bases and the J segment 7 bases; nucleotides outside the gene matches: 8. Per the germline V gene, CDR1 is SQVTM and CDR2 is ANQGSEA. In DNA, the CDR3 is TGCAGCGGACGACAGGGGACATTTGAAGCTTTCTTT. Its translation is CSGRQGTFEAFF.

The J gene is TRBJ1-1, the V gene TRBV2; 7 bases agree with TRBD1. V shed 7 bases and J 11 bases; nucleotides not matched to a gene: 13. The CDR3 totals 13 residues. Germline loops: CDR1 SNHLY, CDR2 FYNNEI. CDR3 bases: TGTGCCAGCACGAACCCGGGACAGCTTGTTGCTTTCTTT. Translating it yields CASTNPGQLVAFF.

In this sample, this clone turned up a few times. This chain joins TRBV28 and TRBJ2-4, with a tentative D call TRBD2 (5 bases). The V and J ends lost 2 bases and 3 bases respectively, with 17 bases between them. The CDR3 totals 17 residues. Looked up from germline, CDR1 is MDHEN and CDR2 is SYDVKM. CDR3 protein: CASSLPISARGKNIQYF. CDR3 coding DNA: TGTGCCAGCAGTTTACCCATCAGTGCCCGGGGCAAAAACATTCAGTACTTC.

The sample holds one count of this clone. This rearrangement joins TRBV6-6 to TRBJ1-5; no clear D. Germline V gene sequence: CDR1 MNHNY, CDR2 SVGAGI (reference sequence). This CDR3 region has 13 residues. The CDR3 is CALGVNSNQPQHF. The CDR3 coding sequence is TGTGCTCTCGGAGTTAATAGCAATCAGCCCCAGCATTTT.

V and J are TRBV6-2 or TRBV6-3 and TRBJ1-2, with TRBD1 identical over 8 bases. Germline V gives CDR1 MNHEY, CDR2 SVGEGT. This CDR3 has 15 amino acids. With V trimmed by 6 bases and J by 3 bases, 9 bases remained unmatched. CDR3 loop: CASRPQGANYYGYTF. The DNA for the CDR3 is TGTGCCAGCAGACCTCAGGGGGCCAATTACTATGGCTACACCTTC.

This chain uses TRBV5-6 with TRBJ2-1; tentative D call: TRBD2 (5 bases). V lost 1 base and J 9 bases, leaving 11 bases between the germline ends. The CDR3 runs 13 residues. Germline V gives CDR1 SGHDT, CDR2 YYEEEE. CDR3 sequence (DNA): TGTGCCAGCAGCTTGACGGTTGGAGGTGAGCAGTTCTTC. Protein product: CASSLTVGGEQFF.

The chain uses TRBV12-3 or TRBV12-4 and TRBJ1-2, with TRBD1 matching over 10 bases. The CDR3 is 13 residues long. Trimming cost V 6 bases and J 6 bases; bases outside gene matches: 4. CDR3 sequence: CASRSTGGNGYTF. The CDR3 region has the DNA TGTGCCAGCAGATCGACAGGGGGCAATGGCTACACCTTC.

CDR3 nucleotides: TGTGCCAGCAAAGGACAGGGCGGGGTGGAGACCCAGTACTTC. This encodes CASKGQGGVETQYF. This chain connects TRBV28 to TRBJ2-5, with TRBD1 matching over 8 bases. Germline V gene lookup returns CDR1 MDHEN and CDR2 SYDVKM. Trimming removed 7 bases from V and 5 bases from J; junction bases left unmatched: 9. This CDR3 is built from 14 residues.

CDR3 in DNA: TGTGCCAGCACCCTGACTTGGACTACCTACGAGCAGTACTTC. This encodes CASTLTWTTYEQYF. The genes are TRBV2 and TRBJ2-7; D perhaps matches TRBD2 (6 bases). CDR3 length equals 14 residues. Germline lookup yields CDR1 SNHLY and CDR2 FYNNEI. V gave up 7 bases and J gave up 2 bases, with 15 bases separating them.

This chain connects TRBV6-6 to TRBJ1-4; TRBD1 matches 8 bases. The CDR3 sequence is 16 residues long. Germline CDR1 reads MNHNY; CDR2 reads SVGAGI (reference sequence). V trimming: 0 bases; J trimming: 5 bases; junction bases outside the gene matches: 5. The CDR3 reads CASSYSPQGGNEKLFF. The CDR3, as DNA: TGTGCCAGCAGTTACTCCCCACAGGGGGGAAATGAAAAACTGTTTTTT.

The gene calls are TRBV3-1 (or the pseudogene TRBV3-2) and TRBJ2-4, with 12 bases that match TRBD2. J was trimmed by 0 bases and V by 3 bases; bases with no gene match: 3. The CDR3 contains 17 residues. Germline loops: CDR1 LGHDT, CDR2 YNNKEL (reference sequence). The CDR3 spells CASSHGLAGLAKNIQYF. CDR3 in DNA: TGTGCCAGCAGCCACGGACTAGCGGGACTAGCCAAAAACATTCAGTACTTC.

The chain carries TRBV5-1 and TRBJ1-1; D call uncertain. Germline V gene data show CDR1 as SGHRS and CDR2 as YFSETQ. The CDR3 length is 15 residues. The V end lost 1 base, the J end lost 2 bases, and 12 bases lay between the germline ends. This CDR3 is CASSLSARANTEAFF. For the CDR3, the DNA is TGCGCCAGCAGCTTGAGTGCACGCGCTAACACTGAAGCTTTCTTT.

The chain employs TRBV10-2 and TRBJ2-4; 8 nucleotides match TRBD1. V lost 6 bases and J lost 0; bases outside the gene matches: 13. Germline V lookup: CDR1 WSHSY, CDR2 SAAADI. The CDR3 loop spans 18 amino acids. The CDR3 reads CASRSGTGDSLAKNIQYF. CDR3 sequence (DNA): TGCGCCAGCAGATCCGGGACAGGAGATTCCTTAGCCAAAAACATTCAGTACTTC.

The genes are TRBV10-3 and TRBJ1-2; TRBD1 matches at 7 bases. Per the germline V gene, CDR1 is ENHRY and CDR2 is SYGVKD. This CDR3 comprises 13 residues. V was pared by 8 bases and J by 5 bases, with 8 bases of the junction left unmatched. The CDR3 loop is CAIFEDRAYGYTF. CDR3 nucleotide sequence: TGTGCCATCTTCGAAGACAGGGCATATGGCTACACCTTC.

The chain uses TRBV3-1 (or the pseudogene TRBV3-2) and TRBJ2-7; D perhaps matches TRBD2 (6 bases). V gave up 1 base and J gave up 1 base, with 8 bases separating them. Germline CDR1 and CDR2: LGHDT and YNNKEL (reference sequence). The CDR3 has 14 amino acids. The CDR3 nucleotides read TGTGCCAGCAGCCAAGGCGGGACTTCCTACGAGCAGTACTTC. This translates into CASSQGGTSYEQYF.

The genes are TRBV7-6 and TRBJ2-7; D is possibly TRBD1 (6 bases). The CDR3 covers 15 residues. V gave up 5 bases and J gave up 4 bases, with 18 bases separating them. The germline gives CDR1 SGHVS, CDR2 FNYEAQ. CDR3 in DNA: TGTGCCAGCAGCATAAACTCAGGGGCTGCGTACGAGCAGTACTTC. Its protein is CASSINSGAAYEQYF.